A single sample is the source of the 15 T cell receptor beta chains below, sequenced in a study of blood T cell repertoires in COVID-19. Sequencing used immunoSEQ multiplex PCR; TCRdb keeps in-frame clones, though not all of them. The data contain roughly 270,000 clones, around 85% of them seen just once; the ten biggest clones take up around 2.5%. Sequencing was performed on PBMCs or T cells enriched from blood (not recorded which). The receptors here all came from a woman aged 45-65 years who had recovered from COVID-19.

The table lists this clone with a few counts. J is TRBJ1-1 and V is TRBV5-1, with a possible D match to TRBD1 (6 bases). Between the trimmed V and J ends, which lost 1 base and 8 bases, there was a span of 12 bases. Germline assignment: CDR1 SGHRS and CDR2 YFSETQ. The CDR3 sequence is 13 residues long. The CDR3 sequence is CASSLSGTIEAFF. The CDR3 DNA sequence: TGCGCCAGCAGCTTGTCCGGGACAATCGAAGCTTTCTTT.

V gene TRBV30 combines with J gene TRBJ1-5; TRBD1 agrees at 9 bases. This CDR3 region has 16 residues. Germline CDR1 GTSNPN, CDR2 SVGIG (reference sequence). The V and J ends lost 7 bases and 3 bases, in that order; junction bases with no gene match: 13. The CDR3: CASDQAGQGNNQPQHF. In DNA form, the CDR3 reads TGTGCCTCGGATCAGGCGGGACAGGGAAACAATCAGCCCCAGCATTTT.

This clone was counted many times. V gene TRBV3-1 (or the pseudogene TRBV3-2) combines with J gene TRBJ2-5; 7 bases align to TRBD1. Germline V gene sequence: CDR1 LGHDT, CDR2 YNNKEL (reference sequence). The CDR3 runs 15 residues. J gave up 3 bases and V 4 bases, and 8 bases lay outside the gene matches. CDR3 coding DNA: TGTGCCAGCAGCCCAAGAACAGGGGCCGAAGAGACCCAGTACTTC. Translating it yields CASSPRTGAEETQYF.

This rearrangement joins TRBV4-1 to TRBJ1-2, with D hard to call. With 1 base removed from V and 2 bases from J, the gap between germline ends came to 5 bases. This CDR3 is 13 amino acids long. Germline CDR1 is MGHRA and CDR2 is YSYEKL. CDR3 sequence reads: CASSQGLNYGYTF. Written as DNA, the CDR3 is TGCGCCAGCAGCCAAGGTCTAAACTATGGCTACACCTTC.

The gene calls are TRBV30 and TRBJ1-6; 7 bases line up with TRBD1. Germline CDR1 is GTSNPN and CDR2 is SVGIG (reference sequence). V shed 0 bases and J 5 bases; nucleotides not matched to a gene: 4. The CDR3 runs 15 residues. The CDR3 protein is CAWSVTGANNSPLHF. The CDR3 DNA reads TGTGCCTGGAGTGTCACAGGGGCAAATAATTCACCCCTCCACTTT. The whole variable domain, filled in from reference TRBV30 and TRBJ1-6, reads SQTIHQWPATLVQPVGSPLSLECTVEGTSNPNLYWYRQAAGRGLQLLFYSVGIGQISSEVPQNLSASRPQDRQFILSSKKLLLSDSGFYLCAWSVTGANNSPLHFGNGTRLTVT.

The chain couples TRBV30 to TRBJ1-3; TRBD1 matches at 8 bases. The CDR3 contains 14 residues. V gave up 3 bases and J gave up 6 bases; unmatched junction bases: 7. Germline V lookup: CDR1 GTSNPN, CDR2 SVGIG (reference sequence). As DNA, the CDR3 is TGTGCCTGGAGCCCCGGGACAGGAGAAAACACCATATATTTT. This gives the protein CAWSPGTGENTIYF.

The DNA for the CDR3 is TGTGCCAGCAGCTATAACGAGGGAAACACCGGGGAGCTGTTTTTT. Translating gives CASSYNEGNTGELFF. The chain uses TRBV11-2 and TRBJ2-2, with D possibly TRBD2 on 5 matching bases. CDR1 and CDR2 (germline): SGHAT, FQNNGV. Trimming stripped 4 bases from V and 2 bases from J, with 11 bases between. CDR3 length equals 15 residues. The entire variable domain, with the rest obtained from reference TRBV11-2 and TRBJ2-2, is as follows: EAGVAQSPRYKIIEKRQSVAFWCNPISGHATLYWYQQILGQGPKLLIQFQNNGVVDDSQLPKDRFSAERLKGVDSTLKIQPAKLEDSAVYLCASSYNEGNTGELFFGEGSRLTVL.

This chain connects TRBV6-5 to TRBJ2-7; no firm D call. V shed 6 bases and J shed 0 bases, with 12 bases lying between them. The germline gives CDR1 MNHEY, CDR2 SVGAGI. The CDR3 length is 14 residues. CDR3 nucleotide sequence: TGTGCCAGCAGAGAGAGGCGGTTCTCCTACGAGCAGTACTTC. Encoded protein: CASRERRFSYEQYF.

The J gene is TRBJ1-3, the V gene TRBV7-9; D is possibly TRBD1 (5 bases). The CDR3 loop spans 14 amino acids. V was clipped by 5 bases and J by 2 bases, with 10 bases between them. Germline V gives CDR1 SEHNR, CDR2 FQNEAQ (reference sequence). The CDR3 bases are TGTGCCAGCAGCCCTGGGGGGGCTGGAAACACCATATATTTT. It specifies CASSPGGAGNTIYF.

The V and J genes are TRBV28 and TRBJ1-5; D may be TRBD1 (5 bases). The V end was cut by 6 bases, the J end by 0 bases, with 18 bases between. Germline CDR1 is MDHEN and CDR2 is SYDVKM. This CDR3 contains 17 residues. For the CDR3, the DNA is TGTGCCAGCAGAATATTAGTGGGGCAGCTTAGCAATCAGCCCCAGCATTTT. Its protein is CASRILVGQLSNQPQHF.

The rearrangement joins TRBV6-1 to TRBJ1-6; D is perhaps TRBD1 (6 bases). V gave up 0 bases and J gave up 9 bases, with 18 bases separating them. Germline-derived CDR1 and CDR2 are MNHNS and SASEGT. The length of the CDR3 is 17 residues. CDR3 residues: CASSEAVGGSGVSPLHF. CDR3 nucleotide sequence: TGTGCCAGCAGTGAAGCCGTAGGGGGTAGTGGGGTTTCACCCCTCCACTTT.

The chain links TRBV3-1 (or the pseudogene TRBV3-2) to TRBJ2-3; tentatively, D is TRBD1 (6 bases). This CDR3 has 17 amino acids. Trimming pared 0 bases from V and 3 bases from J, leaving 16 bases between. The germline V gene encodes CDR1 LGHDT and CDR2 YNNKEL (reference sequence). The CDR3 nucleotides read TGTGCCAGCAGCCAAGAAGGGGCAGGGGATTGGACAGATACGCAGTATTTT. Translated, it gives CASSQEGAGDWTDTQYF.

A few counts support this clone. This chain connects TRBV29-1 to TRBJ1-1, with D possibly being TRBD1 (6 bases). This CDR3 has 14 residues. Looked up from germline, CDR1 is SQVTM and CDR2 is ANQGSEA. With 3 bases removed from V and 4 bases from J, the gap between germline ends came to 15 bases. The CDR3 coding sequence is TGCAGCGTTGACCTGGGGGGGGCCGGCACTGAAGCTTTCTTT. This sequence encodes CSVDLGGAGTEAFF.

V gene TRBV5-1 combines with J gene TRBJ2-6; weak D call: TRBD1 (6 bases). CDR3 length equals 16 residues. The germline V and J ends were trimmed by 7 bases and 0 bases, with 14 bases remaining between them. Germline values: CDR1 SGHRS, CDR2 YFSETQ. The CDR3 region has the DNA TGCGCCAGCCGGGACATGAAGATCTCTGGGGCCAACGTCCTGACTTTC. The encoded protein is CASRDMKISGANVLTF.

This clone was counted between two and nine times. The rearrangement uses TRBV7-2 and TRBJ2-1; tentatively, D is TRBD1 (8 bases). The V end lost 1 base, the J end lost 12 bases, and 22 bases lay between the germline ends. The germline gives CDR1 SGHTA, CDR2 FQGNSA. This CDR3 has 16 residues. The CDR3 coding sequence is TGTGCCAGCAGCTTAGTGAGACTAGCCCAGGGGGCATGGCAGTTCTTC. Translating it yields CASSLVRLAQGAWQFF.